These 32 T cell receptor beta chains share one sample of origin, sequenced in a study of cytomegalovirus exposure and HLA in healthy donors. The PCR used 60 Vbeta and 13 Jbeta primers. Libraries were prepared by immunoSEQ multiplex PCR; TCRdb keeps only in-frame clonotypes and omits some of them. Here the sample spans 150,000 to 200,000 clones, roughly 78% being singletons. Sequencing used PBMCs. These receptors were collected from a boy under 18 in good health and CMV-seronegative.

This clone occurred once. The J gene is TRBJ2-3, the V gene TRBV20-1; 9 nucleotides match TRBD1. V shed 4 bases and J 10 bases; nucleotides not matched to a gene: 3. Germline V gene sequence: CDR1 DFQATT, CDR2 SNEGSKA (reference sequence). The CDR3 is made up of 11 amino acids. CDR3 sequence (DNA): TGCAGTGCTATTACAGGGGGCGCGCAGTATTTT. This encodes CSAITGGAQYF.

CDR3 nucleotide sequence: TGTGCCAGCAGTGAACTCGGGAACACTGAAGCTTTCTTT. Translation: CASSELGNTEAFF. This chain joins TRBV6-1 and TRBJ1-1; D is undetermined. The CDR3 is made up of 13 amino acids. V lost 2 bases, J lost 1 base, and 5 bases lay in between. Germline V gene lookup returns CDR1 MNHNS and CDR2 SASEGT.

The J gene is TRBJ1-1, the V gene TRBV4-3; D not certain. The CDR3 loop spans 13 amino acids. V lost 4 bases and J 3 bases, leaving 9 bases between the germline ends. Germline lookup yields CDR1 LGHNA and CDR2 YSLEER. The CDR3 protein is CASSRALDTEAFF. The CDR3 DNA sequence: TGCGCCAGCAGCCGCGCGTTGGACACTGAAGCTTTCTTT.

The V and J genes are TRBV7-2 and TRBJ2-3; D is possibly TRBD2 (6 bases). Germline lookup yields CDR1 SGHTA and CDR2 FQGNSA. CDR3 length: 13 amino acids. V was clipped by 3 bases and J by 7 bases, with 11 bases between them. CDR3 in amino acids: CASSLAGSYTQYF. The CDR3 DNA sequence: TGTGCCAGCAGCTTGGCGGGATCCTATACGCAGTATTTT. The entire variable domain, with the rest obtained from reference TRBV7-2 and TRBJ2-3, is as follows: GAGVSQSPSNKVTEKGKDVELRCDPISGHTALYWYRQSLGQGLEFLIYFQGNSAPDKSGLPSDRFSAERTGGSVSTLTIQRTQQEDSAVYLCASSLAGSYTQYFGPGTRLTVL.

The chain has TRBV7-2 and TRBJ1-4; D call uncertain. The CDR3 extends over 12 amino acids. Germline V gene sequence: CDR1 SGHTA, CDR2 FQGNSA. Trimming stripped 4 bases from V and 10 bases from J, with 10 bases between. This CDR3 is CASSSPGGKLFF. The DNA of the CDR3 is TGTGCCAGCAGCTCACCAGGAGGAAAACTGTTTTTT.

The table lists this clone with a few counts. The chain couples TRBV5-1 to TRBJ2-2; D perhaps matches TRBD1 (5 bases). The V and J ends lost 6 bases and 0 bases respectively, with 15 bases between them. The CDR3 covers 16 residues. Germline V gene sequence: CDR1 SGHRS, CDR2 YFSETQ. The chain's CDR3 is CASKVTALSNTGELFF. The CDR3 region has the DNA TGCGCCAGCAAGGTGACAGCCCTTTCGAACACCGGGGAGCTGTTTTTT.

This chain links TRBV5-1 with TRBJ2-2, with 9 bases fitting TRBD1. Germline loops: CDR1 SGHRS, CDR2 YFSETQ. The trim removed 0 bases at V and 6 bases at J, leaving 9 bases unmatched. This CDR3 has 17 residues. The CDR3 loop is CASSLDGTGSGAGELFF. The CDR3 DNA reads TGCGCCAGCAGCTTGGATGGGACAGGGAGTGGCGCCGGGGAGCTGTTTTTT.

This clone was observed a single time. This chain connects TRBV10-3 to TRBJ2-5; D perhaps matches TRBD1 (7 bases). CDR1 is ENHRY and CDR2 is SYGVKD in the germline V gene. V was shortened by 2 bases and J by 2 bases, with 12 bases between the two germline ends. The CDR3 length is 15 residues. This chain's CDR3 is CAISEGRGDQETQYF. CDR3 coding DNA: TGTGCCATCAGTGAGGGCAGGGGGGATCAAGAGACCCAGTACTTC.

In this sample, this clone turned up once. The rearrangement links TRBV11-2 to TRBJ1-2, with 7 positions matching TRBD1. The V gene's germline CDR1 is SGHAT and CDR2 FQNNGV. V was clipped by 5 bases and J by 4 bases; unmatched bases: 22. The CDR3 is 19 amino acids. The CDR3 spells CASSPSAGTALDPIYGYTF. DNA for the CDR3: TGTGCCAGCAGCCCATCTGCCGGGACAGCCTTAGATCCAATCTATGGCTACACCTTC.

The chain has TRBV5-5 and TRBJ1-2, with 9 bases fitting TRBD1. V lost 4 bases to trimming and J lost 6 bases; unmatched junction nucleotides: 7. There are 14 residues in the CDR3. Per germline, CDR1 SGHKS and CDR2 YYEKEE (reference sequence). CDR3 nucleotide sequence: TGTGCCAGCAGCCGCACAGGGGGCAGGGATGGCTACACCTTC. It translates to CASSRTGGRDGYTF.

This clone showed up just once. CDR3: CASSLGLRYTEAFF. The CDR3 DNA follows: TGTGCCAGCAGCTTAGGTTTACGGTACACTGAAGCTTTCTTT. The J gene is TRBJ1-1, the V gene TRBV11-2, with D uncertain. Germline CDR1 reads SGHAT; CDR2 reads FQNNGV. V dropped 1 base and J dropped 3 bases, with 9 bases sitting between them. The CDR3 spans 14 residues.

This clone was counted once. V and J are TRBV7-3 and TRBJ2-2, with TRBD2 matching 8 bases. Germline CDR1 is SGHTA and CDR2 is FQGTGA. Trimming cost V 5 bases and J 5 bases; bases outside gene matches: 7. The CDR3 is 15 amino acids. The CDR3 is CASSPPGLDTGELFF. CDR3 bases: TGTGCCAGCAGCCCACCGGGACTAGATACCGGGGAGCTGTTTTTT.

About this clone: An end of the junction does not agree with germline; a read error may underlie this. V gene TRBV7-6 combines with J gene TRBJ2-7, with a possible D match to TRBD2 (7 bases). CDR3 size: 17 residues. Per the germline V gene, CDR1 is SGHVS and CDR2 is FNYEAQ. The CDR3 is CASSLARGGASSYEQYF. The DNA for the CDR3 is TGTGCCAGCAGCCTAGCTAGGGGGGGTGCCTCATCCTACGAGCAGTACTTC.

The J gene is TRBJ2-1, the V gene TRBV4-1; 7 bases agree with TRBD1. The CDR3 is made up of 16 amino acids. CDR1 is MGHRA, CDR2 YSYEKL, per germline. V shed 1 base and J 6 bases; nucleotides not matched to a gene: 9. CDR3 in DNA: TGCGCCAGCAGCCAAGGGCCTCAGACAGGGCGCAATGAGCAGTTCTTC. Its protein is CASSQGPQTGRNEQFF.

This chain uses TRBV9 with TRBJ2-7, with 10 bases fitting TRBD2. Germline values: CDR1 SGDLS, CDR2 YYNGEE. J was trimmed by 5 bases and V by 4 bases; bases with no gene match: 9. The CDR3 is made up of 15 amino acids. The CDR3 DNA follows: TGTGCCAGCAGCCCCCGAGGGCTAGCGGGAGACGAGCAGTACTTC. Translated, it gives CASSPRGLAGDEQYF.

This chain links TRBV5-8 with TRBJ2-6; D gene uncertain. The CDR3 spans 14 residues. Looked up from germline, CDR1 is SGHTS and CDR2 is YDEGEE. Deletions cut 4 bases from V and 4 bases from J, with 9 bases between. The CDR3 protein is CASSLTPGANVLTF. The CDR3 coding sequence is TGTGCCAGCAGCCTGACACCCGGGGCCAACGTCCTGACTTTC. Together with reference TRBV5-8 and TRBJ2-6, the CDR3 gives the full variable domain: EAGVTQSPTHLIKTRGQQATLRCSPISGHTSVYWYQQALGLGLQFLLWYDEGEERNRGNFPPRFSGRQFPNYSSELNVNALELEDSALYLCASSLTPGANVLTFGAGSRLTVL.

The CDR3 DNA follows: TGTGCCAGCAGCGCCTCCTTAGCAGGAGGGGGCGAGAGCGCTGAAGCTTTCTTT. Translating it yields CASSASLAGGGESAEAFF. The chain employs TRBV9 and TRBJ1-1, with 7 bases aligning to TRBD1. The junction had 20 bases not matched to a gene; V was cut back by 3 bases and J by 6 bases. Germline CDR1 is SGDLS and CDR2 is YYNGEE. The CDR3 is 18 amino acids.

The chain recombines TRBV7-2 with TRBJ1-5; 7 bases match TRBD1. The germline CDR1 and CDR2 sequences are SGHTA and FQGNSA. Germline trimming cut 1 base from V and 4 bases from J; bases unmatched to any gene: 4. The CDR3 loop spans 15 amino acids. CDR3 sequence: CASSLGAGGNQPQHF. CDR3 DNA sequence: TGTGCCAGCAGCTTAGGTGCAGGGGGAAATCAGCCCCAGCATTTT.

CDR3 DNA: TGTGCCGGCGGGAGAGTCCTCAATCAGCCCCAGCATTTT. Its protein is CAGGRVLNQPQHF. This chain links TRBV5-3 with TRBJ1-5; no clear D gene. TRBV5-3 is noted as an ORF with a role that remains uncertain. Trimming took off 10 bases at V and 3 bases at J, with 14 bases between the two ends. The CDR3 consists of 13 residues.

This clone appeared once. The chain links TRBV2 to TRBJ2-2; 10 nucleotides line up with TRBD1. Germline V gene lookup returns CDR1 SNHLY and CDR2 FYNNEI. The CDR3 totals 15 residues. With 4 bases clipped from V and 3 bases from J, the junction kept 2 bases outside the gene matches. CDR3 sequence reads: CASSVGTGDTGELFF. The CDR3 nucleotides read TGTGCCAGCAGTGTGGGGACAGGGGACACCGGGGAGCTGTTTTTT.

V gene TRBV9 combines with J gene TRBJ1-2; 8 bases map to TRBD1. Germline V lookup: CDR1 SGDLS, CDR2 YYNGEE. CDR3 length: 15 amino acids. The J segment lost 1 base and the V segment lost 0 bases, leaving 2 bases of the junction unmatched. CDR3 coding DNA: TGTGCCAGCAGCGTAGGACAGGGGTATAACTATGGCTACACCTTC. It is translated as CASSVGQGYNYGYTF.

The V and J genes are TRBV6-5 and TRBJ1-1; D remains unclear. The CDR3 has 16 residues. CDR1 is MNHEY, CDR2 SVGAGI, per germline. With 0 bases removed from V and 1 base from J, the gap between germline ends came to 12 bases. CDR3 protein: CASSYSGGGRNTEAFF. The CDR3 region has the DNA TGTGCCAGCAGTTACTCGGGAGGAGGGCGGAACACTGAAGCTTTCTTT.

The chain combines TRBV10-3 with TRBJ1-6; 10 bases are a match to TRBD1. This CDR3 comprises 13 residues. In germline, CDR1 is ENHRY, CDR2 SYGVKD. With V trimmed by 10 bases and J by 9 bases, 6 bases remained unmatched. The CDR3 region is CANSGQGFSPLHF. The CDR3 DNA reads as TGTGCCAACTCGGGACAGGGGTTTTCACCCCTCCACTTT.

This rearrangement joins TRBV6-1 to TRBJ1-1; tentative D call: TRBD1 (6 bases). This CDR3 region has 14 residues. Per germline, CDR1 MNHNS and CDR2 SASEGT. Trimming removed 5 bases from V and 2 bases from J, with 12 bases in between. The CDR3 sequence: CASSMGRGNTEAFF. Written as DNA, the CDR3 is TGTGCCAGCAGTATGGGCAGGGGCAACACTGAAGCTTTCTTT.

CDR3 residues: CASFTGVANEKLFF. The CDR3 bases are TGTGCCAGTTTTACAGGGGTGGCTAATGAAAAACTGTTTTTT. The chain couples TRBV6-1 to TRBJ1-4; 7 nucleotides agree with TRBD1. The CDR3 length is 14 residues. V was pared by 9 bases and J by 3 bases, with 7 bases of the junction left unmatched. Germline V gives CDR1 MNHNS, CDR2 SASEGT.

This chain joins TRBV30 and TRBJ1-6; 9 bases match TRBD1. The CDR3 has 13 residues. Germline V gene data show CDR1 as GTSNPN and CDR2 as SVGIG (reference sequence). V gave up 3 bases and J gave up 8 bases; unmatched junction bases: 2. CDR3 DNA sequence: TGTGCCTGGAGCCGGACAGGGGATTCACCCCTCCACTTT. Translation gives CAWSRTGDSPLHF.

This chain connects TRBV18 to TRBJ1-1; possibly TRBD1 for D (5 bases). The germline gives CDR1 KGHSH, CDR2 LQKENI. This CDR3 region has 16 residues. Trimming took off 3 bases at V and 6 bases at J, with 20 bases between the two ends. The CDR3 region is CASSPGLESGVAEAFF. The CDR3 DNA sequence: TGTGCCAGCTCACCCGGTCTGGAATCGGGGGTAGCTGAAGCTTTCTTT.

This clone was counted a few times. This sequence joins TRBV6-6 and TRBJ1-3; the D is unclear. CDR1 is MNHNY and CDR2 is SVGAGI in the germline V gene (reference sequence). The V end was cut by 3 bases, the J end by 8 bases, with 8 bases between. The CDR3 runs to 12 residues. The CDR3 protein is CASSYTTDTIYF. CDR3 nucleotide sequence: TGTGCCAGCAGTTATACTACTGACACCATATATTTT.

The chain carries TRBV11-2 and TRBJ1-2; tentative D call: TRBD1 (6 bases). The V gene lost 6 bases and the J gene lost 3 bases, with 14 bases spanning the gap. CDR1 and CDR2 (germline): SGHAT, FQNNGV. CDR3 length equals 14 residues. The CDR3 coding sequence is TGTGCCAGCAGATCTACAGGGTCTTACTATGGCTACACCTTC. It specifies CASRSTGSYYGYTF.

The chain joins TRBV30 to TRBJ2-2, with D perhaps matching TRBD1 (6 bases). V shed 3 bases and J shed 1 base, with 12 bases lying between them. This CDR3 is built from 15 residues. Germline CDR1 and CDR2: GTSNPN and SVGIG (reference sequence). The CDR3 loop reads CAWSPQTGNTGELFF. As DNA, the CDR3 is TGTGCCTGGAGCCCACAGACAGGGAACACCGGGGAGCTGTTTTTT.

J is TRBJ2-6 and V is TRBV9; a possible D gene is TRBD2 (6 bases). CDR3 length: 19 residues. Germline CDR1 is SGDLS and CDR2 is YYNGEE. Trimming left V 0 bases short and J 2 bases short, with 18 bases between. The DNA for the CDR3 is TGTGCCAGCAGCGTAGGTTCCGGGACTGCAGCTACTGGGGCCAACGTCCTGACTTTC. This encodes CASSVGSGTAATGANVLTF.

In this sample, this clone turned up a few times. The chain employs TRBV25-1 and TRBJ2-6, with D tentatively TRBD2 (5 bases). Germline V gene data show CDR1 as MGHDK and CDR2 as SYGVNS. This CDR3 is built from 18 residues. V was trimmed by 1 base and J by 0 bases, leaving 13 bases between them. The CDR3 DNA follows: TGTGCCAGCAGTGAATCCGGGGTAACTGGCTCTGGGGCCAACGTCCTGACTTTC. Protein sequence: CASSESGVTGSGANVLTF.